Listed below are T cell receptor beta chains from one sample, sequenced in a study of T-cell memory formation after mild COVID-19. MiXCR, applied by TCRdb to the 5' RACE reads, yields one record per CDR3 protein. The repertoire holds more than 150,000 distinct CDR3 sequences, with approximately 18% as singletons. Source material: PBMCs or a T cell subset sorted from them (not recorded which). These receptors came from a man aged 18 to 29 who had mild COVID-19 (a few samples of this study predate the infection). Cell type and time point are not known. Both conserved end residues are part of each CDR3. D genes are given only for firm matches. Clone size is not always given. Where it is, it says once, few, many or a class for expanded clones.

cdr3_nt cdr3_aa d_call j_call clone_size v_call
TGTGCCAGCAGCTTGGGTATCGGCACTAACTATGGCTACACCTTC CASSLGIGTNYGYTF . TRBJ1-2 few TRBV5-5
TGTGCCAGCAGTTCATGGTTTAAGAACACTGAAGCTTTCTTT CASSSWFKNTEAFF . TRBJ1-1 few TRBV12-3/TRBV12-4
TGTGCCACCAGGAGGCTAGCGGGGCTTCCAGATACGCAGTATTTT CATRRLAGLPDTQYF TRBD2 TRBJ2-3 once TRBV6-2/TRBV6-3
TGTGCCAGCAGCTTGACTAGCGGGGAGACGCAGTATTTT CASSLTSGETQYF TRBD2 TRBJ2-3 many TRBV5-4
TGTGCCAGCAGTTATTGGGGAAGAAGCTCTGGAAACACCATATATTTT CASSYWGRSSGNTIYF . TRBJ1-3 . TRBV6-5
TGTGCCAGCAGCTCCAAGGGGTGGACAGGCACAGATACGCAGTATTTT CASSSKGWTGTDTQYF . TRBJ2-3 few TRBV11-2
TGCGCCAGCAGCTTGGCTCGTCACGGGACAGGGGGCACAGATACGCAGTATTTT CASSLARHGTGGTDTQYF TRBD1 TRBJ2-3 . TRBV5-1
TGTGCCAGCAGCGGACAGGAAAACTATGGCTACACCTTC CASSGQENYGYTF TRBD1 TRBJ1-2 few TRBV7-2
TGTGCCAGCAGCTTAAACCCGTCGAATTCACCCCTCCACTTT CASSLNPSNSPLHF . TRBJ1-6 . TRBV11-2
TGTGCCAGCAGCGGGGGACGGGGTGAAAAACTGTTTTTT CASSGGRGEKLFF . TRBJ1-4 . TRBV9
TGTGCCAGCTCAAGGGACCCCTTCTATGGCTACACCTTC CASSRDPFYGYTF . TRBJ1-2 . TRBV18
TGTGCCACCAGGAATTCGTTTCAGGGTGACACCGGGGAGCTGTTTTTT CATRNSFQGDTGELFF . TRBJ2-2 . TRBV24-1
TGTGCCAGCAGCCCTACTAGCGGCTACACAGATACGCAGTATTTT CASSPTSGYTDTQYF TRBD2 TRBJ2-3 few TRBV11-2
TGTGCCAGCAGCTTGGCCCAGGGCAACACCATATATTTT CASSLAQGNTIYF . TRBJ1-3 many TRBV5-4
TGCGCCAGCAGCCCTCTCGGGACAGGGAGATCGAGAGGCTACACCTTC CASSPLGTGRSRGYTF TRBD1 TRBJ1-2 . TRBV4-3
TGTGCCAGCAGCTTAGGCCGGGACACGCCCCGCCAAGAGACCCAGTACTTC CASSLGRDTPRQETQYF . TRBJ2-5 . TRBV7-8